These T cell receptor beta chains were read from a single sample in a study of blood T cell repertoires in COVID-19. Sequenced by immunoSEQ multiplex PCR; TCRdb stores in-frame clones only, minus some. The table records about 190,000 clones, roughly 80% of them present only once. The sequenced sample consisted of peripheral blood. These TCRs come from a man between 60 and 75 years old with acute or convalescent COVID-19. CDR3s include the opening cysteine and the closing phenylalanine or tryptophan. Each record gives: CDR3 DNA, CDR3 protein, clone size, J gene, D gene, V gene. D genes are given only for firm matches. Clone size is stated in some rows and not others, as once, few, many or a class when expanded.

cdr3_nt: TGTGCCATCAGTGAGTCTACGACAGGGCTAGGAAACACCATATATTTT
cdr3_aa: CAISESTTGLGNTIYF
clone_size: -
j_call: TRBJ1-3
d_call: TRBD1
v_call: TRBV10-3

cdr3_nt: TGTGCCAGCTCACCAGGGGGCAATCAGCCCCAGCATTTT
cdr3_aa: CASSPGGNQPQHF
clone_size: few
j_call: TRBJ1-5
d_call: -
v_call: TRBV21-1

cdr3_nt: TGTGCCACCAGAGATATGGATCGCGGAGGTTCGAACACCGGGGAGCTGTTTTTT
cdr3_aa: CATRDMDRGGSNTGELFF
clone_size: -
j_call: TRBJ2-2
d_call: -
v_call: TRBV15

cdr3_nt: TGTGCCAGCAGTGCGGGGGGAGGAGGCAATCAGCCCCAGCATTTT
cdr3_aa: CASSAGGGGNQPQHF
clone_size: -
j_call: TRBJ1-5
d_call: -
v_call: TRBV2

cdr3_nt: TGTGCCAGCAGCCTACCGACTAGCGGGAGGAGCAATGAGCAGTTCTTC
cdr3_aa: CASSLPTSGRSNEQFF
clone_size: -
j_call: TRBJ2-1
d_call: TRBD2
v_call: TRBV5-4

cdr3_nt: TGTGCCTGGAGCCTCAGGGTTAGTCAGCCCCAGCATTTT
cdr3_aa: CAWSLRVSQPQHF
clone_size: -
j_call: TRBJ1-5
d_call: -
v_call: TRBV30

cdr3_nt: TGTGCCAGCAGCTTACGGGGAGCGAACACCGGGGAGCTGTTTTTT
cdr3_aa: CASSLRGANTGELFF
clone_size: -
j_call: TRBJ2-2
d_call: -
v_call: TRBV7-9

cdr3_nt: TGTGCCAGCACCCTCGGCCGGCCATTGGGCTACTATGGCTACACCTTC
cdr3_aa: CASTLGRPLGYYGYTF
clone_size: few
j_call: TRBJ1-2
d_call: -
v_call: TRBV27

cdr3_nt: TGCGCCAGCAGCTTCGACACAGGGGGCTCTGGCTATGGCTACACCTTC
cdr3_aa: CASSFDTGGSGYGYTF
clone_size: once
j_call: TRBJ1-2
d_call: TRBD1
v_call: TRBV4-3

cdr3_nt: TGTGCCAGTAGCAGCACAGGGGAAGGCAATCAGCCCCAGCATTTT
cdr3_aa: CASSSTGEGNQPQHF
clone_size: -
j_call: TRBJ1-5
d_call: TRBD1
v_call: TRBV19

cdr3_nt: TGTGCCAGCAGTTACTCCACGGGAAACACTGAAGCTTTCTTT
cdr3_aa: CASSYSTGNTEAFF
clone_size: -
j_call: TRBJ1-1
d_call: -
v_call: TRBV6-6

cdr3_nt: TGTGCCAGCAGCCTCTCAGGGGGATCCTCCTACAATGAGCAGTTCTTC
cdr3_aa: CASSLSGGSSYNEQFF
clone_size: -
j_call: TRBJ2-1
d_call: TRBD1
v_call: TRBV3-1/TRBV3-2

cdr3_nt: TGTGCCAGCAGTCCCGGGACAGGTTACACTGAAGCTTTCTTT
cdr3_aa: CASSPGTGYTEAFF
clone_size: -
j_call: TRBJ1-1
d_call: TRBD1
v_call: TRBV6-5